This T cell receptor (beta chain) was identified in a study of PD-L1 blockade in urothelial cancer. The assay was immunoSEQ multiplex PCR, and TCRdb's table has in-frame clones only and misses some. The data contain 17,000 or so clones, approximately 90% of them singletons. Study-wide results and caveats: Pretreatment TCR clonality in blood, when below the median, was predictive of better survival.

In the case of this clone: Its antigen is unidentified.

V dropped 6 bases and J dropped 1; count of bases not matched to a gene: 7. CDR3 size: 15 residues. Per the germline V gene, CDR1 is SNHLY and CDR2 is FYNNEI. This rearrangement joins TRBV2 to TRBJ1-1; 8 bases fit TRBD1. Sequencing used PBMCs, obtained around atezolizumab (anti-PD-L1) treatment. The receptor comes from a man aged 50-59 years with urothelial cancer. This CDR3 reads CASSPRTGKNTEAFF. DNA for the CDR3: TGTGCCAGCAGCCCAAGGACAGGGAAGAACACTGAAGCTTTCTTT.